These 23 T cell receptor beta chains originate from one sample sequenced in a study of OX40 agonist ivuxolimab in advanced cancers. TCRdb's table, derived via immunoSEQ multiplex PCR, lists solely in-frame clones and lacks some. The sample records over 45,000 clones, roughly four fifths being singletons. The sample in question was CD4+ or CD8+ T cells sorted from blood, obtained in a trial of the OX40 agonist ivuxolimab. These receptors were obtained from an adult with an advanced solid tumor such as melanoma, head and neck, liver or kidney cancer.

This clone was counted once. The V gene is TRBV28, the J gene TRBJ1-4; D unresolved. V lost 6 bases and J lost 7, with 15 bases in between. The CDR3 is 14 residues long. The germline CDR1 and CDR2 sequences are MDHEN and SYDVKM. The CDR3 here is CASSWGRSGEKLFF. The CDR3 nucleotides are TGTGCCAGCAGCTGGGGTCGGTCGGGTGAAAAACTGTTTTTT.

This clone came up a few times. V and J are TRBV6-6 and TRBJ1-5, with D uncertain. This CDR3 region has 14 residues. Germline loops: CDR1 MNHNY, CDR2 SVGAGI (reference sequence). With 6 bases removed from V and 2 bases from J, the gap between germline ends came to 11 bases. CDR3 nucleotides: TGTGCCAGCAGGGCGAGTTGGGGCAATCAGCCCCAGCATTTT. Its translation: CASRASWGNQPQHF.

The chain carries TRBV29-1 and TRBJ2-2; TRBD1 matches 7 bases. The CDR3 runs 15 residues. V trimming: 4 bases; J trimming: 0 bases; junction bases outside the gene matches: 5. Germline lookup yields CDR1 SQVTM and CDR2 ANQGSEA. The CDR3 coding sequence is TGCAGCGTTGGACAGGGAAACGCGAACACCGGGGAGCTGTTTTTT. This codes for CSVGQGNANTGELFF.

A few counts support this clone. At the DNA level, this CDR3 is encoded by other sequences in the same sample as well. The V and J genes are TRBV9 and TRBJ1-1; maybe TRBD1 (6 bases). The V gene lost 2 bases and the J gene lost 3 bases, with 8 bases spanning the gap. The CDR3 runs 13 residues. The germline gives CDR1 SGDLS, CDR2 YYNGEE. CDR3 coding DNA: TGTGCCAGCAGCGTCGCAGGGGACACTGAAGCTTTCTTT. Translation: CASSVAGDTEAFF.

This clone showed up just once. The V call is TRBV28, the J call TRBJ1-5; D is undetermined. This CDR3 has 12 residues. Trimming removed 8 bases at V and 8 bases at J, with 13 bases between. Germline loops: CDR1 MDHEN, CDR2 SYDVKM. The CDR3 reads CASLARDEPQHF. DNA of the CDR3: TGTGCCAGCCTTGCACGGGATGAGCCCCAGCATTTT.

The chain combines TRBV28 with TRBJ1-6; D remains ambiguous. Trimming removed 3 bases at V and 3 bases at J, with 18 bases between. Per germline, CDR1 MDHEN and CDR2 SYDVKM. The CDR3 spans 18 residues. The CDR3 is CASSFPPGGIFYNSPLHF. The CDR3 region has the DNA TGTGCCAGCAGTTTCCCCCCTGGAGGTATCTTCTATAATTCACCCCTCCACTTT.

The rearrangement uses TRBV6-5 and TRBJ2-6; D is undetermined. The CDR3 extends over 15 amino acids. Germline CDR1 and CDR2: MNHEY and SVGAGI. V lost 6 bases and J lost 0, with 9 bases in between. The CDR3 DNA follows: TGTGCCAGCAGGACCGTAAGCTCTGGGGCCAACGTCCTGACTTTC. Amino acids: CASRTVSSGANVLTF.

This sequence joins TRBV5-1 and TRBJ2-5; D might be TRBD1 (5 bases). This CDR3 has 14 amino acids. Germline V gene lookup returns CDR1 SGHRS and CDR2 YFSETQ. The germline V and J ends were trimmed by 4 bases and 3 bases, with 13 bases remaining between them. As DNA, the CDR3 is TGCGCCAGCAGCGCTACAGGTATTGAAGAGACCCAGTACTTC. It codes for CASSATGIEETQYF.

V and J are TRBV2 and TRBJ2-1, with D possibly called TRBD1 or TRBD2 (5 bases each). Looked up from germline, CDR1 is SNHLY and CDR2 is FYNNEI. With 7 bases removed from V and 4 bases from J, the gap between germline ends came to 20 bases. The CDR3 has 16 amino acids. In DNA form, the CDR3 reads TGTGCCAGCATCCACCGGGGTTCAGGGAAGTACAATGAGCAGTTCTTC. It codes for CASIHRGSGKYNEQFF.

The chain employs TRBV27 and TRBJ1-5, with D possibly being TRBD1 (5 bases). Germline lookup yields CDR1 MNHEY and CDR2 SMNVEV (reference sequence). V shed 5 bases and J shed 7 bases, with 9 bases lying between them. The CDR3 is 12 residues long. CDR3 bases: TGTGCCAGCAGTCAATGGGGGCAGCCCCAGCATTTT. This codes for CASSQWGQPQHF.

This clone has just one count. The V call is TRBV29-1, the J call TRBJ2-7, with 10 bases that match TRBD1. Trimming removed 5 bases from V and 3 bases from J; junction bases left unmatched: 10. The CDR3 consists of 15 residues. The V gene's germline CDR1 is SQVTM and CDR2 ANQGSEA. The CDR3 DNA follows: TGCAGCGTTAGGACAGGGGGTCCCCGGAGCTACGAGCAGTACTTC. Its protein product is CSVRTGGPRSYEQYF.

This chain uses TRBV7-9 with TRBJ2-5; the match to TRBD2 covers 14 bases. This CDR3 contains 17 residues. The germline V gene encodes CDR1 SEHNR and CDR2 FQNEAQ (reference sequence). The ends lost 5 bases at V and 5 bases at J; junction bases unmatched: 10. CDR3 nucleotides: TGTGCCAGCAGCCCTCGGACTAGCGGGGGGCGAGGGGAGACCCAGTACTTC. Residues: CASSPRTSGGRGETQYF.

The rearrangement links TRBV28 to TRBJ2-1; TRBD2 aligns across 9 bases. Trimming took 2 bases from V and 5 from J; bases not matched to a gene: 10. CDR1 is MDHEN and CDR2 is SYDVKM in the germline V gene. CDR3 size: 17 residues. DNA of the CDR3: TGTGCCAGCAGTTTAGGGGTAGCGGGAGTTCGGGACAATGAGCAGTTCTTC. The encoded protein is CASSLGVAGVRDNEQFF.

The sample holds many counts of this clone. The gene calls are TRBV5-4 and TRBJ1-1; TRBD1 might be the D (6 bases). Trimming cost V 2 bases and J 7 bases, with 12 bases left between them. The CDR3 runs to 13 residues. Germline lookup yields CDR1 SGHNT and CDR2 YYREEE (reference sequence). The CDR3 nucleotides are TGTGCCAGCAGCTTAGGGGGAAATTATGAAGCTTTCTTT. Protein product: CASSLGGNYEAFF. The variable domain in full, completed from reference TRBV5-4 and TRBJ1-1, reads ETGVTQSPTHLIKTRGQQVTLRCSSQSGHNTVSWYQQALGQGPQFIFQYYREEENGRGNFPPRFSGLQFPNYSSELNVNALELDDSALYLCASSLGGNYEAFFGQGTRLTVV.

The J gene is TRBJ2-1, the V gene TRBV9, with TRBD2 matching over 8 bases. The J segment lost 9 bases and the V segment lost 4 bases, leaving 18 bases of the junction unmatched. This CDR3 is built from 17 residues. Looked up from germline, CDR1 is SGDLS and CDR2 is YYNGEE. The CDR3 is CASSKSVAGTSPPEQFF. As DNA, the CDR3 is TGTGCCAGCAGCAAGTCCGTCGCCGGGACTAGTCCACCTGAGCAGTTCTTC.

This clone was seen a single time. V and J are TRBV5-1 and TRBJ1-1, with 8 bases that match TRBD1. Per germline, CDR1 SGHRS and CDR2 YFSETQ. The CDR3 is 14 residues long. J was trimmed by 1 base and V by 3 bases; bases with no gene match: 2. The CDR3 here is CASSWGQENTEAFF. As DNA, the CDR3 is TGCGCCAGCAGCTGGGGACAGGAGAACACTGAAGCTTTCTTT.

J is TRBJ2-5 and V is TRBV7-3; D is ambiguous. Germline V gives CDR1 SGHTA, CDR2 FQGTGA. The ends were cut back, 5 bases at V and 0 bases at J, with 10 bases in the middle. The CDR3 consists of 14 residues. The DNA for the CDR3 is TGTGCCAGCAGCCCCTCATACGACCAAGAGACCCAGTACTTC. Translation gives CASSPSYDQETQYF.

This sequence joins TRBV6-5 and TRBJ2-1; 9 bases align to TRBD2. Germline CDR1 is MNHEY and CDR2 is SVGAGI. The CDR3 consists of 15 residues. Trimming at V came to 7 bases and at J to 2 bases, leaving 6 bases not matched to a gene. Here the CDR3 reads CASTSSGRTYNEQFF. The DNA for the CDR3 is TGTGCCAGCACCAGTAGCGGGAGAACCTACAATGAGCAGTTCTTC.

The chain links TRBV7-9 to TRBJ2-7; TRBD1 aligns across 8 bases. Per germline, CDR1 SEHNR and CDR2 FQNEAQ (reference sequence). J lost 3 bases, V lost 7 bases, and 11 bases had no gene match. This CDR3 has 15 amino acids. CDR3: CASNRPRDRNYEQYF. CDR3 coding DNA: TGTGCCAGCAACCGTCCCCGGGACAGGAACTACGAGCAGTACTTC.

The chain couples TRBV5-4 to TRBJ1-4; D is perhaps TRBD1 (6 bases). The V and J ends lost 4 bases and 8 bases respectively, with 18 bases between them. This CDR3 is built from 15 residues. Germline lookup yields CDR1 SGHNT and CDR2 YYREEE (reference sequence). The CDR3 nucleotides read TGTGCCAGCAGCCCCGAGGCGGGGGCCCGGGAAAAACTGTTTTTT. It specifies CASSPEAGAREKLFF.

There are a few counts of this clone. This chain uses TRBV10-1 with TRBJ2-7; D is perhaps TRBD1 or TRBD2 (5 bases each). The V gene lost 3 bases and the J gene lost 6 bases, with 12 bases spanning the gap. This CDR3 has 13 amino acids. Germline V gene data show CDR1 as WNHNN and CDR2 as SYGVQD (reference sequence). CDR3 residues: CASSDAPRGEQYF. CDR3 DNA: TGCGCCAGCAGTGATGCCCCGAGGGGCGAGCAGTACTTC.

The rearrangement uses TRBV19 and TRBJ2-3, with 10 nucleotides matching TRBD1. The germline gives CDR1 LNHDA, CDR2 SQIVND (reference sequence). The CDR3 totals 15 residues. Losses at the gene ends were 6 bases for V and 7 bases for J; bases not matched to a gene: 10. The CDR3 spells CASSPGTGAGNTQYF. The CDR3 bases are TGTGCCAGTAGCCCGGGGACAGGGGCGGGGAATACGCAGTATTTT.

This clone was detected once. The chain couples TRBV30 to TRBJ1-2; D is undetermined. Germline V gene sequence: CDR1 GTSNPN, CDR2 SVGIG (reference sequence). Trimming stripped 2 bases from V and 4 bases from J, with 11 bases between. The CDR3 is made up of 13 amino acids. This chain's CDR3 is CAWSNGAGYGYTF. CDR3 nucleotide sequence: TGTGCCTGGAGTAATGGAGCTGGCTATGGCTACACCTTC.